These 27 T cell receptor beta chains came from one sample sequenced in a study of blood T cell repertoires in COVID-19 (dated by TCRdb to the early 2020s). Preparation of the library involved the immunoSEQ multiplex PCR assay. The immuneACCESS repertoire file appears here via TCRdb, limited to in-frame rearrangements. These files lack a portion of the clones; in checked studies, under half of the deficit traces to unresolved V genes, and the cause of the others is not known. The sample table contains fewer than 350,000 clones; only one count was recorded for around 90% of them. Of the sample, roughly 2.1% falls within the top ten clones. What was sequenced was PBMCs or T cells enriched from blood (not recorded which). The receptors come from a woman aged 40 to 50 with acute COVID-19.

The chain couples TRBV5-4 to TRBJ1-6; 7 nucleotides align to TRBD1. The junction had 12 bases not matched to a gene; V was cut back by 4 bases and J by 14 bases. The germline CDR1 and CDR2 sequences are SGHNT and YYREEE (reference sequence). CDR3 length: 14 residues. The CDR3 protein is CASSPGQAGSSLHF. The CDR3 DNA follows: TGTGCCAGCAGCCCCGGACAGGCGGGTTCGTCCCTCCACTTT. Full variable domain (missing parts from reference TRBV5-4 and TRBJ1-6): ETGVTQSPTHLIKTRGQQVTLRCSSQSGHNTVSWYQQALGQGPQFIFQYYREEENGRGNFPPRFSGLQFPNYSSELNVNALELDDSALYLCASSPGQAGSSLHFGNGTRLTVT.

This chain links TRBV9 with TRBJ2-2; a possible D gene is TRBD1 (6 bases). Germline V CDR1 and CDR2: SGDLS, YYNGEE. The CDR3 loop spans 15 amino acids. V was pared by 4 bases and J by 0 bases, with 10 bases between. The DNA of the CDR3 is TGTGCCAGCAGCCCCAGGACAGCGAACACCGGGGAGCTGTTTTTT. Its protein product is CASSPRTANTGELFF.

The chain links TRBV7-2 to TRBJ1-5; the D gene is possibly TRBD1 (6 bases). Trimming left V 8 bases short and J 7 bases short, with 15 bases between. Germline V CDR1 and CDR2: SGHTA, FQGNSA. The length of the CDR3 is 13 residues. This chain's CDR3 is CASSARGGQPQHF. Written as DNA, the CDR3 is TGTGCCAGCTCCGCCAGGGGCGGGCAGCCCCAGCATTTT.

This CDR3 reads CASSPWTSGEDTQYF. Here the CDR3 DNA reads TGCGCCAGCAGCCCCTGGACTAGCGGGGAGGATACGCAGTATTTT. The chain joins TRBV5-1 to TRBJ2-3; TRBD2 aligns across 12 bases. This CDR3 comprises 15 residues. Trimming at V came to 4 bases and at J to 6 bases, leaving 6 bases not matched to a gene. Per germline, CDR1 SGHRS and CDR2 YFSETQ.

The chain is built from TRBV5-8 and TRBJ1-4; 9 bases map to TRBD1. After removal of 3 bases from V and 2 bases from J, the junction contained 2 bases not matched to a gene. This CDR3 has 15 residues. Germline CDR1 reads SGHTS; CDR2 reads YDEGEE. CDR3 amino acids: CASSSGTGTNEKLFF. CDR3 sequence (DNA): TGTGCCAGCAGCTCTGGGACAGGGACTAATGAAAAACTGTTTTTT.

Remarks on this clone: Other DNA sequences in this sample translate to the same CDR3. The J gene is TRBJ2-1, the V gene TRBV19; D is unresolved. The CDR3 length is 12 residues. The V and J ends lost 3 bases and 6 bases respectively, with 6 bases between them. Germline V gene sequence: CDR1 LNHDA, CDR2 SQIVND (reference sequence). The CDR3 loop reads CASSILGNEQFF. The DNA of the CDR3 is TGTGCCAGTAGTATTCTCGGCAATGAGCAGTTCTTC.

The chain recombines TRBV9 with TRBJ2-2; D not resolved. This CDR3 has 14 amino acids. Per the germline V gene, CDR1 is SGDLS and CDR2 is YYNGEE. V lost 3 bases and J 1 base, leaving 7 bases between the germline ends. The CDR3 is CASSGPGNTGELFF. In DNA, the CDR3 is TGTGCCAGCAGCGGCCCGGGGAACACCGGGGAGCTGTTTTTT.

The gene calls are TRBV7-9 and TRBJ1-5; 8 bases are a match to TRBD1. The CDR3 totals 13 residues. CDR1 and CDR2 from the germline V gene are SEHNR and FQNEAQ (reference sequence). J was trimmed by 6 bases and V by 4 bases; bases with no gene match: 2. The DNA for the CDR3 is TGTGCCAGCAGCTCCACAGGGGGTCAGCCCCAGCATTTT. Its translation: CASSSTGGQPQHF.

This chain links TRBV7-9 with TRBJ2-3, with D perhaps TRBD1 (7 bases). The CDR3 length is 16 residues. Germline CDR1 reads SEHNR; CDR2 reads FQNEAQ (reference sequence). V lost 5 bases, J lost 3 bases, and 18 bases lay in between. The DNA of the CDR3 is TGTGCCAGCAGCACCAAACAGGGGAGGAAAACAGATACGCAGTATTTT. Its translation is CASSTKQGRKTDTQYF.

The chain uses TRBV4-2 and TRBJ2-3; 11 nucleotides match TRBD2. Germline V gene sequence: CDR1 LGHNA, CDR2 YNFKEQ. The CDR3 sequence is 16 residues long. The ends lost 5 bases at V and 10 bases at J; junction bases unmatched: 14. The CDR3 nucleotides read TGTGCCAGCAGCACCTCCCGGGGGACTAGCGGCCTCCCGCAGTATTTT. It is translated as CASSTSRGTSGLPQYF.

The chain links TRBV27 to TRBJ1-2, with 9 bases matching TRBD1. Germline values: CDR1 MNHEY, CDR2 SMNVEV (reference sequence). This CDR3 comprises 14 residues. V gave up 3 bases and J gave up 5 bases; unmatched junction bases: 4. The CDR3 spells CASSFLGQGYGYTF. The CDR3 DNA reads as TGTGCCAGCAGTTTCCTCGGACAGGGGTATGGCTACACCTTC.

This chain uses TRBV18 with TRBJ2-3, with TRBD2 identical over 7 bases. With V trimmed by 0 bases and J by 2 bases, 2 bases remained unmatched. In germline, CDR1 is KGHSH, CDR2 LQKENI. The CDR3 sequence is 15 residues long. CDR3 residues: CASSPPGGYTDTQYF. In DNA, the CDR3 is TGTGCCAGCTCACCACCGGGGGGGTACACAGATACGCAGTATTTT.

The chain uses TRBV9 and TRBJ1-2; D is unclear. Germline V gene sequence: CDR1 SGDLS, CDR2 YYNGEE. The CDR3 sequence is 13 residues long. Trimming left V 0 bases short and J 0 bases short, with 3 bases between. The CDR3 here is CASSVGANYGYTF. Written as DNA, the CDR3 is TGTGCCAGCAGCGTAGGCGCTAACTATGGCTACACCTTC.

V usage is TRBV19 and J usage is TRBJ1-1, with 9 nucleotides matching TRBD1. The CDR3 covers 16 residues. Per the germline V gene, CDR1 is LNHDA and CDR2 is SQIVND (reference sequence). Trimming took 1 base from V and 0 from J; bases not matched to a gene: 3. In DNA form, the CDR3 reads TGTGCCAGTAGTATAGGGGGGACAGGGATGAACACTGAAGCTTTCTTT. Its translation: CASSIGGTGMNTEAFF.

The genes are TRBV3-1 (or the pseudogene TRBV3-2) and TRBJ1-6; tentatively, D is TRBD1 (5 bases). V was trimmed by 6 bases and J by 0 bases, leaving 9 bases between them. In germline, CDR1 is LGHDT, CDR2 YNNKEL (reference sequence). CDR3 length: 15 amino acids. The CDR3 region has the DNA TGTGCCAGCAGAACAGGTAGCTCCTATAATTCACCCCTCCACTTT. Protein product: CASRTGSSYNSPLHF.

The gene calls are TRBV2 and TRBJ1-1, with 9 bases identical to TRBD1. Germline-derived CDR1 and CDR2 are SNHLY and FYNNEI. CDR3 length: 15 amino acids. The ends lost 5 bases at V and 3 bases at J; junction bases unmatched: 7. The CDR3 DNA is TGTGCCAGCAGTCCTACAGGGGGCGCCGACACTGAAGCTTTCTTT. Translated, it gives CASSPTGGADTEAFF.

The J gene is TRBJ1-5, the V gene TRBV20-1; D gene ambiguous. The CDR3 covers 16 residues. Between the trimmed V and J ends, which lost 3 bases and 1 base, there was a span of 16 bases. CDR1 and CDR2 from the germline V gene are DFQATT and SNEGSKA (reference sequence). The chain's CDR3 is CSASPRGQRSNQPQHF. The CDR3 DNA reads TGCAGTGCTAGTCCACGAGGGCAGCGGAGCAATCAGCCCCAGCATTTT.

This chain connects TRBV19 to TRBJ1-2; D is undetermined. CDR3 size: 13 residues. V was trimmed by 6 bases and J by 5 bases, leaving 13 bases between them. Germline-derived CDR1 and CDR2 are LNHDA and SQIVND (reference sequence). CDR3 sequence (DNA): TGTGCCAGTAGGGCTACCGGCGGGTATGGCTACACCTTC. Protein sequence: CASRATGGYGYTF.

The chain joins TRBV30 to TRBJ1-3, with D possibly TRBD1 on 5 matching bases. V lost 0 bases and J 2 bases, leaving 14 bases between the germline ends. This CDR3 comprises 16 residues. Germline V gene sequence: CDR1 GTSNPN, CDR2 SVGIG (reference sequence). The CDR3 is CAWSVLAGRTGNTIYF. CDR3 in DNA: TGTGCCTGGAGTGTCTTGGCAGGGAGGACTGGAAACACCATATATTTT. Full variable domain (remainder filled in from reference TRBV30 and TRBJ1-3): SQTIHQWPATLVQPVGSPLSLECTVEGTSNPNLYWYRQAAGRGLQLLFYSVGIGQISSEVPQNLSASRPQDRQFILSSKKLLLSDSGFYLCAWSVLAGRTGNTIYFGEGSWLTVV.

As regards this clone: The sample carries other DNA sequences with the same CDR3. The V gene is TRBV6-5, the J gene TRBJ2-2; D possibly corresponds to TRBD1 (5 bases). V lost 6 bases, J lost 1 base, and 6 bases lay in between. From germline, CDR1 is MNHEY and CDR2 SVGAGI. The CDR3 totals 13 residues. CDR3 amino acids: CASRGRNTGELFF. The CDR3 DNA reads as TGTGCCAGCAGGGGGCGGAACACCGGGGAGCTGTTTTTT.

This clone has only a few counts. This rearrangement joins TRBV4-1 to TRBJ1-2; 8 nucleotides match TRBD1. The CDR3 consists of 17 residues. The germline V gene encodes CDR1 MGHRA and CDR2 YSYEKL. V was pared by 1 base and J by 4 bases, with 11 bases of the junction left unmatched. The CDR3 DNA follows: TGCGCCAGCAGCCAAGTCTCCTCAGGGGGCGGCGGCTATGGCTACACCTTC. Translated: CASSQVSSGGGGYGYTF.

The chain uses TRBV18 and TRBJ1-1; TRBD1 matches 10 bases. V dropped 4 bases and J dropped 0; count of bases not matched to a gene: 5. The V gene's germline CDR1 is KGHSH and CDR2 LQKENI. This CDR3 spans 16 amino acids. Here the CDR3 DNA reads TGTGCCAGCTCACGTATGGGACAGGGGATGAACACTGAAGCTTTCTTT. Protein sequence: CASSRMGQGMNTEAFF.

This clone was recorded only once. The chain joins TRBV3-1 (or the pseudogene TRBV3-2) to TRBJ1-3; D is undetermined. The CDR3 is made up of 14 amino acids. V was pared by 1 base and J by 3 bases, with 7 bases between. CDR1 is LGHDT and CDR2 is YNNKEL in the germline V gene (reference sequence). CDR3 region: CASSQGSGGNTIYF. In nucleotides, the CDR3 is TGTGCCAGCAGCCAAGGTTCCGGTGGAAACACCATATATTTT.

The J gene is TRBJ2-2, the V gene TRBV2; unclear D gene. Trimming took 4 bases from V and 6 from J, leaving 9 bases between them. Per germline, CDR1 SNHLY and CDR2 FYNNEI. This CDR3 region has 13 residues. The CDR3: CASSVTPSGELFF. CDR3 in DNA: TGTGCCAGCAGTGTGACTCCATCCGGGGAGCTGTTTTTT. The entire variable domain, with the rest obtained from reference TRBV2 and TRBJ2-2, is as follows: EPEVTQTPSHQVTQMGQEVILRCVPISNHLYFYWYRQILGQKVEFLVSFYNNEISEKSEIFDDQFSVERPDGSNFTLKIRSTKLEDSAMYFCASSVTPSGELFFGEGSRLTVL.

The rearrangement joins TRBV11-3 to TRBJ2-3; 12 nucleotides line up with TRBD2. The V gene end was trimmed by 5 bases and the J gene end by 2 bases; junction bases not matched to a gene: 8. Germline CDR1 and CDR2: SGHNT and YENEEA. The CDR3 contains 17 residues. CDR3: CASSPPGTSGFTDTQYF. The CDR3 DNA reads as TGTGCCAGCAGCCCTCCCGGGACTAGCGGGTTCACAGATACGCAGTATTTT. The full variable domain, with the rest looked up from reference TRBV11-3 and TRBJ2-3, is EAGVVQSPRYKIIEKKQPVAFWCNPISGHNTLYWYLQNLGQGPELLIRYENEEAVDDSQLPKDRFSAERLKGVDSTLKIQPAELGDSAVYLCASSPPGTSGFTDTQYFGPGTRLTVL.

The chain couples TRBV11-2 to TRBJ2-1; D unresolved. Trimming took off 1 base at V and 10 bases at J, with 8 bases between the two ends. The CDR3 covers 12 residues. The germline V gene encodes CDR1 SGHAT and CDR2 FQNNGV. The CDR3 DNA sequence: TGTGCCAGCAGCTTAGTTCCAAGCGAGCAGTTCTTC. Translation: CASSLVPSEQFF. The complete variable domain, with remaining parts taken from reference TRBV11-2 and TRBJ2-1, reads EAGVAQSPRYKIIEKRQSVAFWCNPISGHATLYWYQQILGQGPKLLIQFQNNGVVDDSQLPKDRFSAERLKGVDSTLKIQPAKLEDSAVYLCASSLVPSEQFFGPGTRLTVL.

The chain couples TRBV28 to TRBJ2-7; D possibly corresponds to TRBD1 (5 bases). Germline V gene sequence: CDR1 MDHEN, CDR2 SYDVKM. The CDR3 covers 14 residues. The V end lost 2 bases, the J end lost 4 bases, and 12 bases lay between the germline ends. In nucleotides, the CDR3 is TGTGCCAGCAGTTTACCCAGGGCCCTTTACGAGCAGTACTTC. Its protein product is CASSLPRALYEQYF.